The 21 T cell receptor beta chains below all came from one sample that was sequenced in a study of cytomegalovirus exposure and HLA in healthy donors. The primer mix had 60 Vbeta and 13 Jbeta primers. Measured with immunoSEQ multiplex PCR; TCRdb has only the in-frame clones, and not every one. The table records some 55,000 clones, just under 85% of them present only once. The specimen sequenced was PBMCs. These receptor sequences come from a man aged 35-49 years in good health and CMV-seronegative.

This CDR3 reads CASEASGMNTGELFF. In DNA form, the CDR3 reads TGTGCCTCCGAAGCAAGCGGGATGAACACCGGGGAGCTGTTTTTT. This chain links TRBV10-3 with TRBJ2-2; 7 bases align to TRBD2. Per the germline V gene, CDR1 is ENHRY and CDR2 is SYGVKD. CDR3 size: 15 residues. With V trimmed by 11 bases and J by 1 base, 10 bases remained unmatched.

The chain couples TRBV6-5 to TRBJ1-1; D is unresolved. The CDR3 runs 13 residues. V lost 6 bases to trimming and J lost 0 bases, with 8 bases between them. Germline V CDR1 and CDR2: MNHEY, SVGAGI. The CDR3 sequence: CASRPILNTEAFF. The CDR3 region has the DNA TGTGCCAGCAGGCCTATTCTGAACACTGAAGCTTTCTTT.

CDR3 sequence reads: CAWEMRDGGVYGYTF. The DNA for the CDR3 is TGTGCCTGGGAGATGAGGGATGGCGGCGTCTATGGCTACACCTTC. V gene TRBV30 combines with J gene TRBJ1-2; D is uncertain. The germline CDR1 and CDR2 sequences are GTSNPN and SVGIG (reference sequence). This CDR3 spans 15 amino acids. V gave up 5 bases and J gave up 4 bases, with 20 bases separating them.

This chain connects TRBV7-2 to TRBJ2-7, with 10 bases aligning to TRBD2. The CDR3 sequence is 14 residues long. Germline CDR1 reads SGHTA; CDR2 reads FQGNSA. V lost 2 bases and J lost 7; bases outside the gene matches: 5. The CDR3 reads CASSLPAGGREQYF. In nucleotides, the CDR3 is TGTGCCAGCAGCTTACCAGCGGGGGGGCGGGAGCAGTACTTC.

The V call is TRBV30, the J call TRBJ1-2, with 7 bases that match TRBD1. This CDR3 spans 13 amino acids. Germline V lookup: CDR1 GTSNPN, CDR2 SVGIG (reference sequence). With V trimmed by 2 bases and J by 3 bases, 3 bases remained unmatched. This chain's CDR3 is CAWSSQGDYGYTF. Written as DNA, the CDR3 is TGTGCCTGGAGTTCCCAGGGGGACTATGGCTACACCTTC.

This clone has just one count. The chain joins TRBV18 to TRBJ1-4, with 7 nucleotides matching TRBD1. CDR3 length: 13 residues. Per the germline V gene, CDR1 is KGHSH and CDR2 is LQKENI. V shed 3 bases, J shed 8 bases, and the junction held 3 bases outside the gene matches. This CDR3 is CASSPRQGEKLFF. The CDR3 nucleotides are TGTGCCAGCTCACCCCGACAGGGCGAAAAACTGTTTTTT. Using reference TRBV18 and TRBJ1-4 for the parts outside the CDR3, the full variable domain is NAGVMQNPRHLVRRRGQEARLRCSPMKGHSHVYWYRQLPEEGLKFMVYLQKENIIDESGMPKERFSAEFPKEGPSILRIQQVVRGDSAAYFCASSPRQGEKLFFGSGTQLSVL.

CDR3 DNA: TGTGCCAGCAGTGAATACACCGGGACAGGGGGCGGAAACACCATATATTTT. Translating gives CASSEYTGTGGGNTIYF. J is TRBJ1-3 and V is TRBV6-1; TRBD1 agrees at 12 bases. V gave up 2 bases and J gave up 4 bases; unmatched junction bases: 6. Germline assignment: CDR1 MNHNS and CDR2 SASEGT. This CDR3 has 17 amino acids.

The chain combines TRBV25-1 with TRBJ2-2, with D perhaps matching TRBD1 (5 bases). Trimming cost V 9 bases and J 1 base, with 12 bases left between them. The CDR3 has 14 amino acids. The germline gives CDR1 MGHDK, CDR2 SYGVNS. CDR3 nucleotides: TGTGCCAGTTCGGTGGGGCAGAACACCGGGGAGCTGTTTTTT. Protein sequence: CASSVGQNTGELFF.

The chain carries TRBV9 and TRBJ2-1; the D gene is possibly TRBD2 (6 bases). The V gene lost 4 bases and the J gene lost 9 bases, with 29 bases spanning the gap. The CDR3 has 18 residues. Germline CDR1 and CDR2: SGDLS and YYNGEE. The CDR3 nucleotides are TGTGCCAGCAGCCCTCGGGGAGCCATAAAGACTAGTCCTAGTGAGCAGTTCTTC. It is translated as CASSPRGAIKTSPSEQFF.

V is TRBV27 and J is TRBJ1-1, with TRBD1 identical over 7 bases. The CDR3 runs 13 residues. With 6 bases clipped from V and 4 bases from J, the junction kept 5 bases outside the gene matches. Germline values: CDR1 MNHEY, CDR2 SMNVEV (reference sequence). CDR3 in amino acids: CASSLRGSTEAFF. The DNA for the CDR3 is TGTGCCAGCAGCCTCAGGGGGAGCACTGAAGCTTTCTTT.

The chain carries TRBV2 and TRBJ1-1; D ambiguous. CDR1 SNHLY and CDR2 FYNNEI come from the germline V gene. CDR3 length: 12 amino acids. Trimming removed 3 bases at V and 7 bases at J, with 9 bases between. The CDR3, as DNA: TGTGCCAGCAGTGAGGGGAGAGGTGAAGCTTTCTTT. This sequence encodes CASSEGRGEAFF.

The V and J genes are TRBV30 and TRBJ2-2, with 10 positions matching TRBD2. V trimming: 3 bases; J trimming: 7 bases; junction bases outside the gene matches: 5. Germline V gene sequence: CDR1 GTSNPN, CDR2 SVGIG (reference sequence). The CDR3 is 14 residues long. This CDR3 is CAWRSSGGFGELFF. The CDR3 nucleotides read TGTGCCTGGAGGTCTAGCGGGGGTTTCGGGGAGCTGTTTTTT.

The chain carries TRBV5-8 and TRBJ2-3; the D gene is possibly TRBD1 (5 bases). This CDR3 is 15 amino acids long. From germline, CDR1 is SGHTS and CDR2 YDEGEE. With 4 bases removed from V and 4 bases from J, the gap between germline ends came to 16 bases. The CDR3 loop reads CASSPIGVVADTQYF. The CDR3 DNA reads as TGTGCCAGCAGCCCGATAGGGGTCGTGGCAGATACGCAGTATTTT.

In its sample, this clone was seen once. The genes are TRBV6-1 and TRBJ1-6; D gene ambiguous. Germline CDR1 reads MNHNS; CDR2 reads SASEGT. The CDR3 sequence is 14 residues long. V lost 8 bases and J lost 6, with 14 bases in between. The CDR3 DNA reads TGTGCCAGCCGCCCAGTGGGCCGTAATTCACCCCTCCACTTT. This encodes CASRPVGRNSPLHF.

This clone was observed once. The CDR3 spells CASSFRQDTGELFF. DNA of the CDR3: TGTGCCAGCAGCTTCAGACAGGACACCGGGGAGCTGTTTTTT. The rearrangement uses TRBV5-4 and TRBJ2-2, with D tentatively TRBD1 (6 bases). CDR3 length: 14 amino acids. From germline, CDR1 is SGHNT and CDR2 YYREEE (reference sequence). V gave up 2 bases and J gave up 3 bases, with 8 bases separating them.

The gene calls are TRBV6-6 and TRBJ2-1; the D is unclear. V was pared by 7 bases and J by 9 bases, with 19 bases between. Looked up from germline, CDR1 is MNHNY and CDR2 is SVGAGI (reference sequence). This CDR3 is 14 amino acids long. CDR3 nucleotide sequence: TGTGCCAGCACCGAATCCGTCCCCATCGGTGAGCAGTTCTTC. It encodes CASTESVPIGEQFF.

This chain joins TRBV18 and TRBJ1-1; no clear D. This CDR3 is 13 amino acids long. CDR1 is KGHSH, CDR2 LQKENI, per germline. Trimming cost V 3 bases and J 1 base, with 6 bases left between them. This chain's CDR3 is CASSPRGNTEAFF. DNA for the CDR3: TGTGCCAGCTCACCCCGGGGGAACACTGAAGCTTTCTTT.

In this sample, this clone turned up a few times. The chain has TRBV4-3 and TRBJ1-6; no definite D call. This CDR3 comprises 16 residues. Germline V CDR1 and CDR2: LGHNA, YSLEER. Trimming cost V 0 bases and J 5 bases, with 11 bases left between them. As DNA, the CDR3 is TGCGCCAGCAGCCAAGAGCCGGGATCTCATAATTCACCCCTCCACTTT. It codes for CASSQEPGSHNSPLHF.

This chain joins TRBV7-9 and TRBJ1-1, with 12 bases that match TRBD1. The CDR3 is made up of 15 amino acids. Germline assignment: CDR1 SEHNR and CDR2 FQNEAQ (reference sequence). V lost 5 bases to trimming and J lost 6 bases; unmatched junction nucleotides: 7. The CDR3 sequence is CASSGRDRGRAEAFF. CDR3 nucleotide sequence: TGTGCCAGCAGCGGAAGGGACAGGGGGCGGGCTGAAGCTTTCTTT.

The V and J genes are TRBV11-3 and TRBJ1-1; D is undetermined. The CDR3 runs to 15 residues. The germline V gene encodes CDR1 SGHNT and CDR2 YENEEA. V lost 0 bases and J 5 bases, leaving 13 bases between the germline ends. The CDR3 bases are TGTGCCAGCAGCTTAGATTTTGAAGCGGGAACTGAAGCTTTCTTT. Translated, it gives CASSLDFEAGTEAFF.

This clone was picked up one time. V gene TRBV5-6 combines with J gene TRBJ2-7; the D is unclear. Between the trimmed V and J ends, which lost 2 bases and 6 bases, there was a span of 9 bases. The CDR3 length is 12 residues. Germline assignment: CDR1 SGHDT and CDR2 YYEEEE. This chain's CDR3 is CASSFSLGEQYF. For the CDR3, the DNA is TGTGCCAGCAGCTTCAGTCTTGGCGAGCAGTACTTC.